This T cell receptor (beta chain) came from a study of blood T cells in healthy people across ages. Notes on the study in general: Relative to aged donors, long-lived donors carried more naive CD4+ cells and displayed higher diversity. Using unsorted PBMCs precluded a conclusive naive versus antigen-experienced comparison.

This clonotype appeared once. What it binds is not known. Then a second PCR, running roughly 7 to 11 cycles, was carried out with a sample-barcoded 5' primer and a J-beta primer mix. MiXCR, applied by TCRdb to the 5' RACE reads, yields one record per CDR3 protein. This table has approximately 690,000 distinct CDR3 sequences, approximately 40% appearing once. This CDR3 contains 17 residues. Sequenced sample: blood. This chain uses TRBV21-1 with TRBJ1-5. TRBV21-1 is a recognized pseudogene. The TCR originated in an elderly man in good health. The CDR3 bases are TGTGCCAGCAGCCGGGTGGGGTGTGGGGGGAGCAATCAGCCCCAGCATTTT. Translation gives CASSRVGCGGSNQPQHF.